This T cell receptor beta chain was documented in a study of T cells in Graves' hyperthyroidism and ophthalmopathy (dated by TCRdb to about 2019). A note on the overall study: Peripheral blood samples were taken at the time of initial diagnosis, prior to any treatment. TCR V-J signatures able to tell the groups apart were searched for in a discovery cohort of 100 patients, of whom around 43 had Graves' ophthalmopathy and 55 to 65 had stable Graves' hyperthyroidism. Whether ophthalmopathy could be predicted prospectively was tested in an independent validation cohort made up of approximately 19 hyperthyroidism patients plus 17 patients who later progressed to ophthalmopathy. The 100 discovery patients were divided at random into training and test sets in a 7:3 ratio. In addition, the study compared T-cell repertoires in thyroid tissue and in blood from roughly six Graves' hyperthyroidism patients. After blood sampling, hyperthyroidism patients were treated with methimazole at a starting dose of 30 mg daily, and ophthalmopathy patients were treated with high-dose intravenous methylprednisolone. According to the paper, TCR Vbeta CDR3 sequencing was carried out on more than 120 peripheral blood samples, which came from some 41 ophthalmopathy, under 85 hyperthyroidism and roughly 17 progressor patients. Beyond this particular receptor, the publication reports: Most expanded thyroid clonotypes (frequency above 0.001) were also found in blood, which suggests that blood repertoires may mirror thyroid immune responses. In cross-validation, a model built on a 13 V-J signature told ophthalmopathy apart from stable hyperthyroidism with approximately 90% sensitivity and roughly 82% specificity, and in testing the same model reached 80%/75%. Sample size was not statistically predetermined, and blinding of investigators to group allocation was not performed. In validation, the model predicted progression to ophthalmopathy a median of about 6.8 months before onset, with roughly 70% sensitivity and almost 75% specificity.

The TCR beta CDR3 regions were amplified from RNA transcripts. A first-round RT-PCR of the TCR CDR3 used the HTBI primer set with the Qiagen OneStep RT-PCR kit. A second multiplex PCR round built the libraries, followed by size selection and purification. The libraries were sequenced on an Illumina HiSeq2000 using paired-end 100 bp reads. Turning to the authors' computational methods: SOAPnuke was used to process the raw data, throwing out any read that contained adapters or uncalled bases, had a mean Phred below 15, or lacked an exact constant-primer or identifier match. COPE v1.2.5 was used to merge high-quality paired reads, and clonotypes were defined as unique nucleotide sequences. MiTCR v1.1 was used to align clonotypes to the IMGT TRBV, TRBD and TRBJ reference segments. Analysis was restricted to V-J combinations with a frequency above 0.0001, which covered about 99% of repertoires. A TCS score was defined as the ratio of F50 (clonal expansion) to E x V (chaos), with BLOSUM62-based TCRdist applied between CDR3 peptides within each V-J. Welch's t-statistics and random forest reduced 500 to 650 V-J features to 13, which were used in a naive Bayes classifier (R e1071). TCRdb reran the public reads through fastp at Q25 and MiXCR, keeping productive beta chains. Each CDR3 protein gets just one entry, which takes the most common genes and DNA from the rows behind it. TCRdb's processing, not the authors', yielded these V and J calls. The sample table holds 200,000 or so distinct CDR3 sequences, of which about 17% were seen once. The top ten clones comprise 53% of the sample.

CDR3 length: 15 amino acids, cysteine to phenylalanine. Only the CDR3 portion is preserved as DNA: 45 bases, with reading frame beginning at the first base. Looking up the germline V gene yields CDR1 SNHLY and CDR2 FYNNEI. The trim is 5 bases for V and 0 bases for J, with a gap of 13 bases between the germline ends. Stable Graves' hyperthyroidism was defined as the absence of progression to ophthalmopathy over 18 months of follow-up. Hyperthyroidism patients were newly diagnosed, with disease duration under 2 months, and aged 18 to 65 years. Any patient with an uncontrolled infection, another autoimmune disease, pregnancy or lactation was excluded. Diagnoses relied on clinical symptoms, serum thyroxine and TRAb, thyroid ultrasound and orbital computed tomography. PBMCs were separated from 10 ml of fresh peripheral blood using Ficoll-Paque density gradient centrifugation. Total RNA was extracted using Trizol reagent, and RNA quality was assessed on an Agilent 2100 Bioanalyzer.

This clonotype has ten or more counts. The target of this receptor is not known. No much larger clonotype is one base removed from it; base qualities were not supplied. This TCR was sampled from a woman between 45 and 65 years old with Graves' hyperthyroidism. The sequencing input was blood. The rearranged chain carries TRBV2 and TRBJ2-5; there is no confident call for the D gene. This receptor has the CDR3 CASSPQQINQETQYF. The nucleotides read TGTGCCAGCAGTCCACAGCAAATAAACCAAGAGACCCAGTACTTC.